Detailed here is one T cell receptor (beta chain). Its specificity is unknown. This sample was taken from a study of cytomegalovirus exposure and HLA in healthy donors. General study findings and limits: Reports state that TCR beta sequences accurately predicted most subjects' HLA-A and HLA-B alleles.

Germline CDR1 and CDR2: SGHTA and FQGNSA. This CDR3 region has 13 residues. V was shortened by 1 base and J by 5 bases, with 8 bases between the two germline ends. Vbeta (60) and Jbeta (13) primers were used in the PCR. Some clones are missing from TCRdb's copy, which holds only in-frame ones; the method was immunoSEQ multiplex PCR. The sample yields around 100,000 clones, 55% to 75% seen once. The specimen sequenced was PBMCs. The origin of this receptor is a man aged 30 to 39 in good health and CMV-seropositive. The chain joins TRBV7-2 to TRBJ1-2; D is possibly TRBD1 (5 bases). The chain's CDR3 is CASSLEGLYGYTF. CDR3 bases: TGTGCCAGCAGCTTAGAGGGGCTGTATGGCTACACCTTC.